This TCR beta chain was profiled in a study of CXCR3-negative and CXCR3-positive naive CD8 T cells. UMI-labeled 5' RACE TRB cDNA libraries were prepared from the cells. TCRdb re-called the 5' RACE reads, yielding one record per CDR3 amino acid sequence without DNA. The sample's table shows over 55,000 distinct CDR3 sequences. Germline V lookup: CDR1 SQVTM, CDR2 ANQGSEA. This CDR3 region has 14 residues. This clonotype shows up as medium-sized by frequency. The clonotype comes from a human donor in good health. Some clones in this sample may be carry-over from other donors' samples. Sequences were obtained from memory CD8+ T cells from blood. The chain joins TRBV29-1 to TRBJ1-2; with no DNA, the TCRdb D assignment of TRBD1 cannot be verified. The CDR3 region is CSVGAPDSGNGYTF.